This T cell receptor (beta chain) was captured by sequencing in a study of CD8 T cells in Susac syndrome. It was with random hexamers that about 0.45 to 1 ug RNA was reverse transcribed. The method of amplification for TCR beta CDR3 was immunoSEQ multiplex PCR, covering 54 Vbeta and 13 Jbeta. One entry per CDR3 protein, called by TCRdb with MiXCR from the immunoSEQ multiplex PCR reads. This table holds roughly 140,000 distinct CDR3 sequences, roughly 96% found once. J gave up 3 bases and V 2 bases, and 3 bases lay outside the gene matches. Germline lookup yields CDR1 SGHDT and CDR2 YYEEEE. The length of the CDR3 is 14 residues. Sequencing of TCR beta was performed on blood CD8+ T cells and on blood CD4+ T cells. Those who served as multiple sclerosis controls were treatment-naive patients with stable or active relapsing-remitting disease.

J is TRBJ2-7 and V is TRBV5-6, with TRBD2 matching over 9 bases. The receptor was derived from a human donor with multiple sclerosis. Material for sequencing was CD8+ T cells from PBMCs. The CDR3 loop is CASSFPSGDYEQYF. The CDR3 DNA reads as TGTGCCAGCAGCTTCCCTAGCGGGGACTACGAGCAGTACTTC.